One sample yielded the 7 T cell receptor beta chains listed below, sequenced in a study of OX40 agonist ivuxolimab in advanced cancers. TCRdb's table, derived via immunoSEQ multiplex PCR, lists solely in-frame clones and lacks some. Counted here are tens of thousands of clones, about 90% occurring once; the ten biggest clones make up around 0.34%. Sequenced here: CD4+ or CD8+ T cells sorted from blood, sampled in a trial of the OX40 agonist ivuxolimab. All receptors derive from an adult with an advanced solid tumor such as melanoma, head and neck, liver or kidney cancer.

The genes are TRBV30 and TRBJ1-1; D is undetermined. CDR1 and CDR2 (germline): GTSNPN, SVGIG (reference sequence). Trimming shortened V by 4 bases and J by 10 bases, and 13 bases separated the two germline ends. The CDR3 has 11 residues. CDR3 bases: TGTGCCTGGATGGGAATGTTTTCAGCTTTCTTT. Its translation is CAWMGMFSAFF. Looking up the rest from reference TRBV30 and TRBJ1-1 gives the full variable domain: SQTIHQWPATLVQPVGSPLSLECTVEGTSNPNLYWYRQAAGRGLQLLFYSVGIGQISSEVPQNLSASRPQDRQFILSSKKLLLSDSGFYLCAWMGMFSAFFGQGTRLTVV.

This clone was counted between two and nine times. The chain uses TRBV19 and TRBJ1-5; the D is unclear. Germline V lookup: CDR1 LNHDA, CDR2 SQIVND (reference sequence). V lost 10 bases, J lost 3 bases, and 19 bases lay in between. The CDR3 runs 15 residues. The CDR3 protein is CATGTKGSYNQPQHF. The CDR3 region has the DNA TGTGCCACTGGCACAAAAGGTTCCTACAATCAGCCCCAGCATTTT.

The V and J genes are TRBV5-6 and TRBJ2-7; a possible D gene is TRBD1 (6 bases). The germline CDR1 and CDR2 sequences are SGHDT and YYEEEE. This CDR3 has 16 amino acids. V gave up 0 bases and J gave up 2 bases, with 15 bases separating them. Here the CDR3 DNA reads TGTGCCAGCAGCTTGGGAACAGGGCGTAATACCTACGAGCAGTACTTC. This encodes CASSLGTGRNTYEQYF. The full variable domain, rest sourced from reference TRBV5-6 and TRBJ2-7, is DAGVTQSPTHLIKTRGQQVTLRCSPKSGHDTVSWYQQALGQGPQFIFQYYEEEERQRGNFPDRFSGHQFPNYSSELNVNALLLGDSALYLCASSLGTGRNTYEQYFGPGTRLTVT.

The rearrangement links TRBV11-2 to TRBJ1-2, with 9 bases identical to TRBD1. With V trimmed by 4 bases and J by 4 bases, 1 base remained unmatched. This CDR3 has 13 amino acids. Germline V gene lookup returns CDR1 SGHAT and CDR2 FQNNGV. As DNA, the CDR3 is TGTGCCAGCAGCTCGGGACAGGGCTATGGCTACACCTTC. This encodes CASSSGQGYGYTF.

The CDR3 bases are TGTGCCAGCAGCTTGGCCACCAATGAGCAGTTCTTC. As protein: CASSLATNEQFF. V gene TRBV5-6 combines with J gene TRBJ2-1; no firm D call. In germline, CDR1 is SGHDT, CDR2 YYEEEE. The CDR3 extends over 12 amino acids. Deletions cut 0 bases from V and 6 bases from J, with 4 bases between. Supplemented by reference TRBV5-6 and TRBJ2-1, the full variable domain reads DAGVTQSPTHLIKTRGQQVTLRCSPKSGHDTVSWYQQALGQGPQFIFQYYEEEERQRGNFPDRFSGHQFPNYSSELNVNALLLGDSALYLCASSLATNEQFFGPGTRLTVL.

This clone was recorded once. V gene TRBV19 combines with J gene TRBJ2-7; 14 positions match TRBD2. Germline-derived CDR1 and CDR2 are LNHDA and SQIVND (reference sequence). V lost 9 bases, J lost 3 bases, and 7 bases stayed unmatched. This CDR3 has 15 residues. The CDR3 DNA reads TGTGCCAGCGGAAGGGGGACTAGCGGGGGCTACGAGCAGTACTTC. Protein sequence: CASGRGTSGGYEQYF.

V is TRBV18 and J is TRBJ2-5; 8 nucleotides agree with TRBD2. The CDR3 loop spans 16 amino acids. The V gene's germline CDR1 is KGHSH and CDR2 LQKENI. Germline trimming cut 5 bases from V and 0 bases from J; bases unmatched to any gene: 8. The DNA for the CDR3 is TGTGCCAGCTCAGGGAGCGGGGGCCTGTACCAAGAGACCCAGTACTTC. This gives the protein CASSGSGGLYQETQYF.